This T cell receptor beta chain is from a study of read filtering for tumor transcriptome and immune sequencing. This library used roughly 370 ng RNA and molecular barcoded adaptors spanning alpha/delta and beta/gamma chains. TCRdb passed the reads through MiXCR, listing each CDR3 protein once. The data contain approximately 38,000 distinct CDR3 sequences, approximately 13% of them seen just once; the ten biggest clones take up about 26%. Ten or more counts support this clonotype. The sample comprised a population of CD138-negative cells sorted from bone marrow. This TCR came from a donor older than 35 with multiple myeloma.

The CDR3 DNA is TGTGCCAGCAGTTCCCGGGACAGGGGGTTCGAGCAGTACTTC. It is translated as CASSSRDRGFEQYF. The V call is TRBV6-6, the J call TRBJ2-7; 11 nucleotides line up with TRBD1. The V gene's germline CDR1 is MNHNY and CDR2 SVGAGI (reference sequence). This CDR3 comprises 14 residues. V shed 4 bases, J shed 6 bases, and the junction held 5 bases outside the gene matches.